The clone carrying this T cell receptor (beta chain) was picked up a small number of times. The authors ran a second PCR of 7 to 11 cycles using a sample-barcoded 5' primer and a J-beta primer mix. TCRdb independently ran MiXCR on the 5' RACE reads; one entry per CDR3 protein. The sample lists over 600,000 distinct CDR3 sequences; about 21% were seen once. This specimen comes from a study of blood T cells in healthy people across ages. What was sequenced was blood. The receptor was derived from a man aged 65-85 years in good health.

This CDR3 is CATQEGKGDYGYTF. CDR3 nucleotide sequence: TGTGCCACCCAAGAAGGGAAGGGGGACTATGGCTACACCTTC. The chain carries TRBV24-1 and TRBJ1-2; D might be TRBD1 (6 bases). This CDR3 region has 14 residues. Germline CDR1 and CDR2: KGHDR and SFDVKD. Trimming left V 9 bases short and J 3 bases short, with 16 bases between.